The T cell receptor beta chain under discussion was sequenced for a study of OX40 agonist ivuxolimab in advanced cancers. Study in general: Patients were given ivuxolimab, an antibody that agonizes OX40 (CD134).

Germline CDR1 reads SGDLS; CDR2 reads YYNGEE. The CDR3 is 17 amino acids. The V segment lost 1 base and the J segment 8 bases; nucleotides outside the gene matches: 15. Libraries were prepared by immunoSEQ multiplex PCR; TCRdb keeps only in-frame clonotypes and omits some of them. The top ten hold approximately 30% of the sample, which has about 30,000 clones, less than 85% seen once. The specimen was CD4+ or CD8+ T cells sorted from blood, collected in a trial of the OX40 agonist ivuxolimab. The source of this sequence is an adult with an advanced solid tumor such as melanoma, head and neck, liver or kidney cancer. This chain uses TRBV9 with TRBJ2-1; 7 positions agree with TRBD2. The DNA of the CDR3 is TGTGCCAGCAGCGTACAGGGCACCCCAGCGGGAAGCGATGAGCAGTTCTTC. This sequence encodes CASSVQGTPAGSDEQFF. The full variable domain, in which reference TRBV9 and TRBJ2-1 provide the parts outside the CDR3, is DSGVTQTPKHLITATGQRVTLRCSPRSGDLSVYWYQQSLDQGLQFLIQYYNGEERAKGNILERFSAQQFPDLHSELNLSSLELGDSALYFCASSVQGTPAGSDEQFFGPGTRLTVL.